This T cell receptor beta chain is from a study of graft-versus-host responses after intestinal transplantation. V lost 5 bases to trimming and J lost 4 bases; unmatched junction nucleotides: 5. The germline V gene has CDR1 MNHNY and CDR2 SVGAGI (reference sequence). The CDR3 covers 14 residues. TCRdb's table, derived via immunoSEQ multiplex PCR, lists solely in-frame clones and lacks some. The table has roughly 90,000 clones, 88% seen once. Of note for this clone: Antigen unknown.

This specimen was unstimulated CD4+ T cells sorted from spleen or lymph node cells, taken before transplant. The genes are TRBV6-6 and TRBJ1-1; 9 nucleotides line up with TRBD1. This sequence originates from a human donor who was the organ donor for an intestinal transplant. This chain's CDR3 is CASSQPGQGTEAFF. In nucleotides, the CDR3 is TGTGCCAGCAGTCAACCGGGACAGGGCACTGAAGCTTTCTTT.